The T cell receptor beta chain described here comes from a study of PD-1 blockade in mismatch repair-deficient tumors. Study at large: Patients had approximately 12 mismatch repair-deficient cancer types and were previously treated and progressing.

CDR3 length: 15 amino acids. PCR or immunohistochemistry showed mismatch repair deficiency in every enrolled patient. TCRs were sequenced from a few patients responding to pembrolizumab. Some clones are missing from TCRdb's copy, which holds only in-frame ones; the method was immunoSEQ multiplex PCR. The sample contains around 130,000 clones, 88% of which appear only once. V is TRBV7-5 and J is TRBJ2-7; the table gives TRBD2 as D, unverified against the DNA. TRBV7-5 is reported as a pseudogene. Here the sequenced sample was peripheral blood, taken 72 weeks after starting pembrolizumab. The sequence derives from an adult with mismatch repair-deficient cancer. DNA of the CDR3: TGTGTCAGAAGCTCCAAGCGCGCAGCCACCTACGAGCAGTACTTC. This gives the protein CVRSSKRAATYEQYF.